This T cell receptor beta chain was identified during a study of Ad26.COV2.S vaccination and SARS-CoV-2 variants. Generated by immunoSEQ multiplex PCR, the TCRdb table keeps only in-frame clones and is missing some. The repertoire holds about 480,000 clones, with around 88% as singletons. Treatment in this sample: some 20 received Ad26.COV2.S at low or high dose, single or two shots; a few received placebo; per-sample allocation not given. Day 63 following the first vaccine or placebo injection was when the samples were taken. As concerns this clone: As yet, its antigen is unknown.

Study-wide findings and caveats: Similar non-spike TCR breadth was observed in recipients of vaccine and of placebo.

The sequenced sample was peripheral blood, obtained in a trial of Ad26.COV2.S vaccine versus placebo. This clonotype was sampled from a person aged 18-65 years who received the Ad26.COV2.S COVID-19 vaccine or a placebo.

This CDR3 reads CSVEKVLDRETFF. The CDR3 bases are TGCAGCGTTGAAAAGGTTTTGGACAGGGAAACTTTCTTT. J is TRBJ1-1 and V is TRBV29-1; 8 bases match TRBD1. V lost 2 bases, J lost 12 bases, and 11 bases stayed unmatched. Germline CDR1 SQVTM, CDR2 ANQGSEA. There are 13 residues in the CDR3.